This entry concerns a single T cell receptor beta chain. Antigen: not known. This entry is derived from a study of cytomegalovirus exposure and HLA in healthy donors. Study background: Inside one of the first data releases sat around 77 million unique TCRs taken from HLA-typed donors. Study results and limitations: It was only CMV serostatus that was available as immune exposure information. The authors listed approximately 160 TCR beta chains as cytomegalovirus-associated. Later analysis demonstrated an association between a missense DCLRE1C variant and TCR beta V- and J-gene trimming.

PCR primers comprised 60 Vbeta and 13 Jbeta primers. Sequencing was performed with immunoSEQ multiplex PCR; in TCRdb, only in-frame clones are kept and a portion is missing. The data contain fewer than 200,000 clones, roughly 70% of them singletons. V lost 2 bases, J lost 2 bases, and 10 bases lay in between. CDR3 size: 15 residues. Germline loops: CDR1 MNHEY, CDR2 SVGAGI. The chain uses TRBV6-5 and TRBJ1-5; D gene uncertain. Sequencing input: PBMCs. This TCR derives from a woman in her thirties in good health and CMV-seronegative. The CDR3 region is CASSYGGSGNQPQHF. CDR3 nucleotide sequence: TGTGCCAGCAGTTACGGAGGGTCGGGCAATCAGCCCCAGCATTTT.